This T cell receptor (beta chain) was recorded in a study of T cells in Graves' hyperthyroidism and ophthalmopathy. TCR beta CDR3 sequences were amplified from RNA transcripts. The HTBI set primed first-round TCR CDR3 RT-PCR. TCRdb re-called the multiplex PCR reads through MiXCR, storing one row per CDR3 protein. The sample consists of hundreds of thousands of distinct CDR3 sequences, about two fifths of them appearing once. Many counts were recorded for this clonotype. The V gene lost 0 bases and the J gene lost 2 bases, with 5 bases spanning the gap. This CDR3 comprises 14 residues. The germline CDR1 and CDR2 sequences are LNHNV and YYDKDF (reference sequence).

This clonotype was obtained from a young man with Graves' hyperthyroidism. The sample was blood. V and J are TRBV15 and TRBJ1-3, with D uncertain. The CDR3 DNA follows: TGTGCCACCAGCAGAGATGTAACTGGAAACACCATATATTTT. It specifies CATSRDVTGNTIYF. The full variable domain, rest sourced from reference TRBV15 and TRBJ1-3, is DAMVIQNPRYQVTQFGKPVTLSCSQTLNHNVMYWYQQKSSQAPKLLFHYYDKDFNNEADTPDNFQSRRPNTSFCFLDIRSPGLGDTAMYLCATSRDVTGNTIYFGEGSWLTVV.